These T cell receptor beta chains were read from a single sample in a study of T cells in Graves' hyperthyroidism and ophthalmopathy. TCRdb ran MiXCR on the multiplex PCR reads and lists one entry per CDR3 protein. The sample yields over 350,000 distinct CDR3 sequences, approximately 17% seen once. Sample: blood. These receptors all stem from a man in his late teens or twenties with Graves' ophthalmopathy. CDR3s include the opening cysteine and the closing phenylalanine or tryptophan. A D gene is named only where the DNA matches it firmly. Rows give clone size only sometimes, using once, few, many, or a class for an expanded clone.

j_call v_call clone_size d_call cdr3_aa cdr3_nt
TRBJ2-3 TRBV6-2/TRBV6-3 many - CASTTGTRTDTQYF TGTGCCAGCACCACCGGGACTCGCACAGATACGCAGTATTTT
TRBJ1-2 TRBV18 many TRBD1 CASSPSTGELGGYTF TGTGCCAGCTCACCATCGACAGGGGAACTAGGTGGCTACACCTTC
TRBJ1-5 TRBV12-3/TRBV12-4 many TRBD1 CASTLQGAAQPQHF TGTGCCAGCACTCTTCAGGGGGCGGCTCAGCCCCAGCATTTT
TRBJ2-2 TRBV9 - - CASSVYVESGEGPGELFF TGTGCCAGCAGCGTATACGTAGAAAGCGGCGAGGGGCCCGGGGAGCTGTTTTTT
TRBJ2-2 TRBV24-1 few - CATSDFGSPGELFF TGTGCCACCAGTGATTTTGGGTCCCCCGGGGAGCTGTTTTTT
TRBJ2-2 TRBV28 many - CASSQPWRGKGGELFF TGTGCCAGCAGCCAACCATGGAGGGGCAAGGGAGGGGAGCTGTTTTTT
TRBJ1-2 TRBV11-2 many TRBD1 CASSLDRALPNYGYTF TGTGCCAGCAGCTTGGACAGGGCGCTACCTAACTATGGCTACACCTTC
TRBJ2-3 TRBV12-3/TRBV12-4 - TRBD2 CASSFAGGLDTQYF TGTGCCAGCAGTTTTGCGGGAGGTTTAGATACGCAGTATTTT
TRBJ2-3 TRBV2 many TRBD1 CASRRQGNLGTDTQYF TGTGCCAGCAGGAGACAGGGGAATCTAGGCACAGATACGCAGTATTTT
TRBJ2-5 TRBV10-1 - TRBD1 CASSESGGETQYF TGCGCCAGCAGTGAGTCAGGGGGCGAGACCCAGTACTTC
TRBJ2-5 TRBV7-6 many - CASSFGGQETQYF TGTGCCAGCAGCTTCGGCGGACAAGAGACCCAGTACTTC
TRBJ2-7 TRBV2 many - CASSERRVADESEQYF TGTGCCAGCAGTGAAAGGCGCGTCGCAGACGAGTCCGAGCAGTACTTC
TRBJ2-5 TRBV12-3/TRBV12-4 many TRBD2 CASRGLAGGETQYF TGTGCCAGCAGGGGACTAGCGGGGGGAGAGACCCAGTACTTC
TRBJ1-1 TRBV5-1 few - CASSPRWGGEMNTEAFF TGCGCCAGCAGCCCGCGCTGGGGGGGAGAGATGAACACTGAAGCTTTCTTT
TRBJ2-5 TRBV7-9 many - CASRSGPIPLQYF TGTGCCAGCAGGTCCGGACCTATCCCCCTCCAGTACTTC
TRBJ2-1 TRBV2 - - CASSLGGLFNEQFF TGTGCCAGCAGTTTAGGGGGACTATTCAATGAGCAGTTCTTC
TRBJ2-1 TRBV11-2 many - CASSFTGNSYNEQFF TGTGCCAGCAGCTTTACAGGGAACTCCTACAATGAGCAGTTCTTC
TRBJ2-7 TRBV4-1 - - CASSQDGYYEQYF TGCGCCAGCAGCCAAGATGGATACTACGAGCAGTACTTC
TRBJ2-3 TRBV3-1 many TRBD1 CASSQGGSRGRGRDTQYF TGTGCCAGCAGCCAAGGAGGCTCCAGGGGGCGTGGGAGAGATACGCAGTATTTT